This entry lists 2 T cell receptor beta chains sequenced from one sample in a study of PD-L1 blockade in urothelial cancer. Profiled with immunoSEQ multiplex PCR; TCRdb holds only in-frame clones, not every one. There are 58,000 or so clones in the sample; 86% occur only once, and approximately 2.9% lies in the top ten. Sequences were derived from PBMCs, sampled around atezolizumab (anti-PD-L1) treatment. These receptors were taken from a man between 50 and 59 years old with urothelial cancer.

This clone was seen only a few times. The rearrangement uses TRBV6-5 and TRBJ1-4, with 7 positions matching TRBD1. The V segment lost 5 bases and the J segment 0 bases; nucleotides outside the gene matches: 3. The CDR3 length is 15 residues. CDR1 and CDR2 (germline): MNHEY, SVGAGI. The chain's CDR3 is CASSPGQATNEKLFF. Here the CDR3 DNA reads TGTGCCAGCAGTCCCGGACAGGCAACTAATGAAAAACTGTTTTTT.

This chain connects TRBV10-3 to TRBJ2-1; possible D gene TRBD2, 6 bases. The CDR3 runs 19 residues. CDR1 is ENHRY, CDR2 SYGVKD, per germline. V lost 10 bases and J 0 bases, leaving 28 bases between the germline ends. The chain's CDR3 is CATSSVLLAQKSSYNEQFF. DNA for the CDR3: TGTGCCACATCAAGCGTGCTCCTAGCGCAGAAAAGCTCCTACAATGAGCAGTTCTTC.